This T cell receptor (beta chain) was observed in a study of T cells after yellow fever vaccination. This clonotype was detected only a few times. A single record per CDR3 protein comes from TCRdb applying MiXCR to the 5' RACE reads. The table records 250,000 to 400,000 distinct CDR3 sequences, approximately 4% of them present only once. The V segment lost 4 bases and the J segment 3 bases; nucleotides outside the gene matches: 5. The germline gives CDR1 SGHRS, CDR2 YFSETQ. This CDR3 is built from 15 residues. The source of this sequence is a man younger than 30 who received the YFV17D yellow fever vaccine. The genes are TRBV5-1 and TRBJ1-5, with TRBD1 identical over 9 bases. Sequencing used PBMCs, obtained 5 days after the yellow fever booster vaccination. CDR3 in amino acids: CASSPGTGLNQPQHF. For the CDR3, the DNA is TGCGCCAGCAGCCCCGGGACAGGGCTCAATCAGCCCCAGCATTTT. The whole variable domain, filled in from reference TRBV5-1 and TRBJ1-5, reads KAGVTQTPRYLIKTRGQQVTLSCSPISGHRSVSWYQQTPGQGLQFLFEYFSETQRNKGNFPGRFSGRQFSNSRSEMNVSTLELGDSALYLCASSPGTGLNQPQHFGDGTRLSIL.